These 23 T cell receptor beta chains share one sample of origin, sequenced in a study of blood T cells in healthy people across ages. Primed by a sample-barcoded 5' primer and a J-beta primer mix, a second PCR proceeded for about 6 to 11 cycles. MiXCR, applied by TCRdb to the 5' RACE reads, yields one record per CDR3 protein. The sample consists of 1.5 million to 2 million distinct CDR3 sequences, about 28% of them appearing once. Sequencing was done on a sample of blood. The receptors come from a woman in her twenties or thirties in good health.

This clonotype was seen only a few times. V gene TRBV5-1 combines with J gene TRBJ2-7; D gene ambiguous. The CDR3 has 13 residues. Per the germline V gene, CDR1 is SGHRS and CDR2 is YFSETQ. V shed 5 bases and J shed 5 bases, with 14 bases lying between them. CDR3 region: CASRPPSTDEQYF. In nucleotides, the CDR3 is TGCGCCAGCAGACCCCCATCGACGGACGAGCAGTACTTC.

This clonotype was counted only a few times. V is TRBV18 and J is TRBJ2-7; 9 nucleotides line up with TRBD1. Looked up from germline, CDR1 is KGHSH and CDR2 is LQKENI. The CDR3 is 15 amino acids. Trimming at V came to 1 base and at J to 8 bases, leaving 9 bases not matched to a gene. The CDR3 spells CASSPLSRDREKQYF. Here the CDR3 DNA reads TGTGCCAGCTCACCACTATCCAGGGACAGGGAGAAGCAGTACTTC.

The rearrangement uses TRBV20-1 and TRBJ1-4; the D is unclear. With 3 bases removed from V and 6 bases from J, the gap between germline ends came to 14 bases. The CDR3 runs to 14 residues. Germline assignment: CDR1 DFQATT and CDR2 SNEGSKA (reference sequence). The DNA of the CDR3 is TGCAGTGCTAGTTACGGCGGAGAAGATGAAAAACTGTTTTTT. It encodes CSASYGGEDEKLFF.

The chain is built from TRBV25-1 and TRBJ2-7, with 7 bases lining up with TRBD2. Germline CDR1 reads MGHDK; CDR2 reads SYGVNS. The CDR3 is 16 residues long. Unmatched junction bases numbered 9, after V lost 4 bases and J lost 0 bases. CDR3 protein: CASSAFGGFSSYEQYF. The CDR3 DNA is TGTGCCAGCAGTGCGTTCGGGGGGTTTAGCTCCTACGAGCAGTACTTC.

This clonotype was counted a few times. V usage is TRBV9 and J usage is TRBJ2-1; a possible D gene is TRBD2 (5 bases). The CDR3 consists of 16 residues. V was pared by 1 base and J by 3 bases, with 14 bases between. From germline, CDR1 is SGDLS and CDR2 YYNGEE. CDR3 amino acids: CASSVSGGNFYNEQFF. The CDR3 DNA sequence: TGTGCCAGCAGCGTAAGCGGTGGGAACTTCTACAATGAGCAGTTCTTC.

The chain combines TRBV29-1 with TRBJ2-1; 11 bases are shared with TRBD2. This CDR3 is built from 19 residues. J was trimmed by 0 bases and V by 5 bases; bases with no gene match: 15. Germline V gives CDR1 SQVTM, CDR2 ANQGSEA. CDR3 loop: CSVTGTPGLAVLSYNEQFF. Written as DNA, the CDR3 is TGCAGCGTTACGGGGACACCGGGACTAGCGGTCCTCTCCTACAATGAGCAGTTCTTC.

In this sample, this clonotype turned up a few times. V usage is TRBV2 and J usage is TRBJ1-5; D is ambiguous. Germline CDR1 and CDR2: SNHLY and FYNNEI. V lost 4 bases and J 1 base, leaving 8 bases between the germline ends. The CDR3 runs 14 residues. The CDR3 coding sequence is TGTGCCAGCAGTGTGCCAGTCAGCAATCAGCCCCAGCATTTT. Translated: CASSVPVSNQPQHF. Full variable domain (missing parts from reference TRBV2 and TRBJ1-5): EPEVTQTPSHQVTQMGQEVILRCVPISNHLYFYWYRQILGQKVEFLVSFYNNEISEKSEIFDDQFSVERPDGSNFTLKIRSTKLEDSAMYFCASSVPVSNQPQHFGDGTRLSIL.

This clonotype was counted ten times or more. This chain links TRBV18 with TRBJ2-6; 11 bases match TRBD2. The CDR3 consists of 18 residues. With 8 bases clipped from V and 0 bases from J, the junction kept 9 bases outside the gene matches. Germline lookup yields CDR1 KGHSH and CDR2 LQKENI. CDR3 sequence: CASPVLAGAPSGANVLTF. CDR3 coding DNA: TGTGCCAGCCCAGTACTAGCGGGGGCCCCCTCTGGGGCCAACGTCCTGACTTTC.

This clonotype was detected only a few times. The J gene is TRBJ2-4, the V gene TRBV15; D is unresolved. The J call is in doubt because the DNA end fits TRBJ2-7 better. Germline CDR1 and CDR2: LNHNV and YYDKDF (reference sequence). The CDR3 is made up of 14 amino acids. This CDR3 is CATSRPRTSDEQYF. CDR3 DNA sequence: TGTGCCACCAGCAGACCCAGAACGTCCGACGAGCAGTACTTC.

Many counts were recorded for this clonotype. V is TRBV9 and J is TRBJ2-1; TRBD2 aligns across 7 bases. This CDR3 is 16 amino acids long. The junction had 11 bases not matched to a gene; V was cut back by 3 bases and J by 5 bases. Germline V lookup: CDR1 SGDLS, CDR2 YYNGEE. The chain's CDR3 is CASSAHGAGTNNEQFF. In DNA, the CDR3 is TGTGCCAGCAGCGCCCACGGGGCGGGGACTAACAATGAGCAGTTCTTC.

V usage is TRBV10-3 and J usage is TRBJ2-1; the match to TRBD2 covers 8 bases. The ends lost 0 bases at V and 8 bases at J; junction bases unmatched: 15. Germline assignment: CDR1 ENHRY and CDR2 SYGVKD. This CDR3 is 18 amino acids long. The CDR3 here is CAISESLGAGDRGDEQFF. CDR3 DNA sequence: TGTGCCATCAGTGAGTCCCTGGGAGCGGGAGATAGAGGGGATGAGCAGTTCTTC.

This clonotype was found once. V is TRBV6-5 and J is TRBJ2-5; D may be TRBD2 (6 bases). The CDR3 consists of 13 residues. V dropped 0 bases and J dropped 11 bases, with 13 bases sitting between them. The germline gives CDR1 MNHEY, CDR2 SVGAGI. The CDR3 here is CASSYSSWGEQYF. The CDR3 coding sequence is TGTGCCAGCAGTTACTCGTCGTGGGGGGAGCAGTACTTC.

This rearrangement joins TRBV25-1 to TRBJ1-3; D gene unclear. CDR1 and CDR2 from the germline V gene are MGHDK and SYGVNS. V was cut by 3 bases and J by 7 bases, with 7 bases left in between. CDR3 length: 12 residues. CDR3 protein: CASSDPWNTIYF. The CDR3 DNA is TGTGCCAGCAGTGATCCTTGGAACACCATATATTTT.

This clonotype was seen a few times. The J gene is TRBJ1-2, the V gene TRBV9, with D uncertain. The germline CDR1 and CDR2 sequences are SGDLS and YYNGEE. V lost 0 bases and J lost 8, with 11 bases in between. CDR3 length equals 13 residues. The CDR3 reads CASSVEAHSGYTF. DNA for the CDR3: TGTGCCAGCAGCGTAGAGGCGCACAGCGGCTACACCTTC.

The chain is built from TRBV28 and TRBJ2-7, with 12 bases lining up with TRBD2. This CDR3 is 15 amino acids long. In germline, CDR1 is MDHEN, CDR2 SYDVKM. V was pared by 5 bases and J by 6 bases, with 8 bases of the junction left unmatched. The CDR3 bases are TGTGCCAGCAGTCCCGGACTAGCGGGGTTCTCCGAGCAGTACTTC. Its translation is CASSPGLAGFSEQYF.

This clonotype was seen ten or more times. The chain has TRBV9 and TRBJ2-7; maybe TRBD1 (6 bases). Germline V gene data show CDR1 as SGDLS and CDR2 as YYNGEE. The CDR3 loop spans 15 amino acids. The ends were cut back, 0 bases at V and 3 bases at J, with 13 bases in the middle. CDR3 in DNA: TGTGCCAGCAGCGTAGGGACAGCCAAGAACTACGAGCAGTACTTC. It is translated as CASSVGTAKNYEQYF.

V usage is TRBV29-1 and J usage is TRBJ1-1; D is unclear. CDR1 SQVTM and CDR2 ANQGSEA come from the germline V gene. V dropped 5 bases and J dropped 7 bases, with 11 bases sitting between them. The CDR3 runs 11 residues. The CDR3: CSVYKTGEAFF. DNA for the CDR3: TGCAGCGTTTATAAGACGGGTGAAGCTTTCTTT.

This clonotype occurred a few times. The V call is TRBV4-1, the J call TRBJ2-1; 11 nucleotides line up with TRBD2. With 0 bases clipped from V and 8 bases from J, the junction kept 9 bases outside the gene matches. The CDR3 covers 17 residues. Germline loops: CDR1 MGHRA, CDR2 YSYEKL. As DNA, the CDR3 is TGCGCCAGCAGCCAAGATCCACTAGCGGGAGACGACGATGAGCAGTTCTTC. The encoded protein is CASSQDPLAGDDDEQFF.

The chain joins TRBV10-3 to TRBJ2-1; D gene unclear. The CDR3 contains 12 residues. From germline, CDR1 is ENHRY and CDR2 SYGVKD. V lost 10 bases to trimming and J lost 1 base, with 8 bases between them. The CDR3 spells CATRISYNEQFF. The CDR3 nucleotides read TGTGCCACCCGAATTTCCTACAATGAGCAGTTCTTC.

The chain uses TRBV12-3 or TRBV12-4 and TRBJ2-7, with 12 bases lining up with TRBD2. This CDR3 has 16 amino acids. The ends lost 7 bases at V and 5 bases at J; junction bases unmatched: 12. The CDR3 DNA follows: TGTGCCAGCACCCGGGCTAGCGGGAGGGCGATCCACGAGCAGTACTTC. Amino acid sequence: CASTRASGRAIHEQYF.

This clonotype appeared a few times. The gene calls are TRBV5-1 and TRBJ2-1; 10 bases map to TRBD2. V lost 1 base and J lost 5; bases outside the gene matches: 6. CDR1 SGHRS and CDR2 YFSETQ come from the germline V gene. The CDR3 spans 16 residues. The CDR3 DNA reads as TGCGCCAGCAGCTTGAGGCCTAGCGGGGGAAACAATGAGCAGTTCTTC. It encodes CASSLRPSGGNNEQFF.

The chain joins TRBV28 to TRBJ2-2; no definite D call. In germline, CDR1 is MDHEN, CDR2 SYDVKM. CDR3 length: 17 residues. The V and J ends lost 2 bases and 0 bases respectively, with 13 bases between them. The CDR3 DNA follows: TGTGCCAGCAGTTTAGCGAACGTTAGGGCGAACACCGGGGAGCTGTTTTTT. Translation: CASSLANVRANTGELFF.

This clonotype showed up many times. The V call is TRBV28, the J call TRBJ2-7; no firm D call. The CDR3 totals 13 residues. V shed 3 bases and J shed 9 bases, with 15 bases lying between them. CDR1 is MDHEN, CDR2 SYDVKM, per germline. The CDR3 DNA sequence: TGTGCCAGCAGTTTGAAGAAGATTTGGGGGCAGTACTTC. It codes for CASSLKKIWGQYF.